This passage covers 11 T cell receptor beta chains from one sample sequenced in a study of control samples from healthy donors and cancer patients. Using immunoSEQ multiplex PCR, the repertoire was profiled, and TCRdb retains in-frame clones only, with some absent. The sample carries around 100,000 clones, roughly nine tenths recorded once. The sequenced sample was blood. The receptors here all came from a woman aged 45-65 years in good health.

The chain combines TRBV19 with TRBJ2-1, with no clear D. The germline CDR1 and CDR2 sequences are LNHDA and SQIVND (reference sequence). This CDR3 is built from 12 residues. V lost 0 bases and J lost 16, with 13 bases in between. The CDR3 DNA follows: TGTGCCAGTAGTATAGAGCCCTGGAACGTTTTCTTC. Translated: CASSIEPWNVFF.

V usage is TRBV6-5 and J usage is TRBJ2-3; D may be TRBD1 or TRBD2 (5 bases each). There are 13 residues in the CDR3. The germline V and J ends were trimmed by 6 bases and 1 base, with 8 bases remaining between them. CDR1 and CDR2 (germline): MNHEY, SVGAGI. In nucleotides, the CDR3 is TGTGCCAGCAGACGGGACCGCACAGATACGCAGTATTTT. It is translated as CASRRDRTDTQYF.

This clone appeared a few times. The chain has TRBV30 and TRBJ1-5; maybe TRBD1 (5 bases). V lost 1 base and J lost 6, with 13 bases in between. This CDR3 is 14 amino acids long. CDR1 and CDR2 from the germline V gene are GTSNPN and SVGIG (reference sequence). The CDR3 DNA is TGTGCCTGGAGTGGGGGCGGGAGGGGTCAGCCCCAGCATTTT. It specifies CAWSGGGRGQPQHF.

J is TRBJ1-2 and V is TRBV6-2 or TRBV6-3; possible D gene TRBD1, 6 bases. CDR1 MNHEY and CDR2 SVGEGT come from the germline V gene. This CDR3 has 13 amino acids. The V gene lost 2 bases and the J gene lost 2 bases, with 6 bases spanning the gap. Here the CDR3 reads CASSYGQNYGYTF. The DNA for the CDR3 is TGTGCCAGCAGTTACGGACAGAACTATGGCTACACCTTC.

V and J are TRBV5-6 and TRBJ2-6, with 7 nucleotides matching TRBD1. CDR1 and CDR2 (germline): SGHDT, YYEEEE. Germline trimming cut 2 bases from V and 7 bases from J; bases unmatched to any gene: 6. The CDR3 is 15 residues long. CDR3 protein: CASSFGTAVANVLTF. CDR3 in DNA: TGTGCCAGCAGCTTCGGGACAGCCGTTGCCAACGTCCTGACTTTC.

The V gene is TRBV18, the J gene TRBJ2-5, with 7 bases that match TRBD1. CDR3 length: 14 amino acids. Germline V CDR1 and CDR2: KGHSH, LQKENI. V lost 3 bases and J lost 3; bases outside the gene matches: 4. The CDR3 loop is CASSPLDREETQYF. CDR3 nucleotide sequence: TGTGCCAGCTCACCGCTTGACAGGGAAGAGACCCAGTACTTC.

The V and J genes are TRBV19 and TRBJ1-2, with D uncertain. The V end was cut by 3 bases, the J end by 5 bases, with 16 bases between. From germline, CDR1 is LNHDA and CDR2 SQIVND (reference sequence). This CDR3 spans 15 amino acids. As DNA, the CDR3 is TGTGCCAGTAGTATTCGAGCCGGACCCTTTTATGGCTACACCTTC. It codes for CASSIRAGPFYGYTF.

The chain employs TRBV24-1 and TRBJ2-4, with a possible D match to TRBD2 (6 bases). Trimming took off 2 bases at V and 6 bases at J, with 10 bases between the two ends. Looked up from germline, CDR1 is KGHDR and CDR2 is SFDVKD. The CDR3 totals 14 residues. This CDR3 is CATSDSRGPNIQYF. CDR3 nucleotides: TGTGCCACCAGTGATTCGCGGGGACCAAACATTCAGTACTTC.

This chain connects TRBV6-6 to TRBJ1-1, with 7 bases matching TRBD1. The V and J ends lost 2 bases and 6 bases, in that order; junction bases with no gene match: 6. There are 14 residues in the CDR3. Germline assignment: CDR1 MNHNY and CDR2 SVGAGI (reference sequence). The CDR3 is CASSYGRGEAEAFF. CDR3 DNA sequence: TGTGCCAGCAGTTACGGCAGGGGGGAGGCTGAAGCTTTCTTT.

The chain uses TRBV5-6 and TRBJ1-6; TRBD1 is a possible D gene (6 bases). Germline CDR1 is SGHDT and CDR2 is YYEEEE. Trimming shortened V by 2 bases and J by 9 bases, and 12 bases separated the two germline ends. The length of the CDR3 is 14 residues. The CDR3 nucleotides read TGTGCCAGCAGCTTCCGGGGGGCGCGTTCACCCCTCCACTTT. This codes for CASSFRGARSPLHF. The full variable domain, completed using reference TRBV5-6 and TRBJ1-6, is DAGVTQSPTHLIKTRGQQVTLRCSPKSGHDTVSWYQQALGQGPQFIFQYYEEEERQRGNFPDRFSGHQFPNYSSELNVNALLLGDSALYLCASSFRGARSPLHFGNGTRLTVT.

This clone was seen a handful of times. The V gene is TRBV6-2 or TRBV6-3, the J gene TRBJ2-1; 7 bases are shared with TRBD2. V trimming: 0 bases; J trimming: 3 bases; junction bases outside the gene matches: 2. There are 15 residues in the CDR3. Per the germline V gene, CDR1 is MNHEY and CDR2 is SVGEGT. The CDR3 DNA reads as TGTGCCAGCAGTTACTCAGGCGGGGGCTACAATGAGCAGTTCTTC. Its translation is CASSYSGGGYNEQFF.